This is a list of T cell receptor beta chains from one sample in a study of metastatic and nonmetastatic thyroid tumors. TCRdb re-processed the PCR reads through MiXCR. The sample has about 7,100 clones, 30% to 35% seen once. The sequencing input was adjacent normal tissue. Receptors originate from a female donor with papillary thyroid cancer or a benign thyroid nodule (not recorded which). Some clones in this sample may be carry-over from other donors' samples. The CDR3 runs from the conserved cysteine through the conserved F or W. Each record gives: D gene, V gene, CDR3 protein. D genes are given only for firm matches.

TRBD1	TRBV28	CASRPSRGLREQYF
TRBD1	TRBV11-3	CASSPIGQGVKLFF
.	TRBV6-1	CACGRTGVFPGEALF
.	TRBV27	CASRTSAGTGELFF
.	TRBV12-3/TRBV12-4	CASSLRETNEKLFF
.	TRBV6-5	CASSLLGTYEQYF
.	TRBV24-1	CATSESRGGSNTEAFF
TRBD1	TRBV6-1	CASRRGQGARYEQYF
.	TRBV2	CASILHEAFF
.	TRBV6-2/TRBV6-3	CASSYSSGYLDTEAFF
.	TRBV12-3/TRBV12-4	CASSLFDSQRWGNTIYF
.	TRBV5-1	CASRDRGLKLGGYTF
.	TRBV20-1	CSATGNYGYTF
TRBD1	TRBV6-1	CASSLGQELGEQYF
.	TRBV6-2/TRBV6-3	CASSPDLYEQYF
TRBD2	TRBV6-2/TRBV6-3	CASSYGGGIQETQYF